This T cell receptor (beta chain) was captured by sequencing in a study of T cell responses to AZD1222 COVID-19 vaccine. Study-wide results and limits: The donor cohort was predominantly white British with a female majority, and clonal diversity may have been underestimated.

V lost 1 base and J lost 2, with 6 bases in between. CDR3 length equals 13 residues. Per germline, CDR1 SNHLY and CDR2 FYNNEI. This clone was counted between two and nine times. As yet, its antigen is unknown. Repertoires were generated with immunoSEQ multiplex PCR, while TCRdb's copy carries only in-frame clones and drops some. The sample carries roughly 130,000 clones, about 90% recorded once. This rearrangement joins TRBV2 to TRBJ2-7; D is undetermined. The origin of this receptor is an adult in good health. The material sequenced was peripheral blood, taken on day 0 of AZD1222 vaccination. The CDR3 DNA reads TGTGCCAGCAGTGAAGGTCCTACCTACGAGCAGTACTTC. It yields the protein CASSEGPTYEQYF.